The 32 T cell receptor beta chains listed next were all sequenced from one sample in a study of glioma-infiltrating T cells. Using RNA template, CDR3s of TCR alpha and beta were amplified with iRepertoire arm-PCR. TCRdb reprocessed the multiplex PCR reads with MiXCR, giving one entry per CDR3 protein. Of some 110,000 distinct CDR3 sequences listed, roughly 24% are singletons. Sequencing was performed on glioma tissue, nonneoplastic brain tissue, or PBMCs (not recorded which). The receptors shown here come from a human donor with low-grade glioma or glioblastoma, undergoing nonglioma brain surgery, or in good health (not recorded which).

This clonotype has only a few counts. This chain joins TRBV11-2 and TRBJ2-3; TRBD2 agrees at 8 bases. The CDR3 runs 15 residues. CDR1 and CDR2 from the germline V gene are SGHAT and FQNNGV. V lost 4 bases, J lost 6 bases, and 9 bases stayed unmatched. Here the CDR3 DNA reads TGTGCCAGCAGCTCACCCGGACTAGCTGGGGATACGCAGTATTTT. Translation: CASSSPGLAGDTQYF.

This clonotype came up many times. V usage is TRBV6-1 and J usage is TRBJ2-3, with 8 bases fitting TRBD2. V was pared by 4 bases and J by 1 base, with 19 bases of the junction left unmatched. The CDR3 runs to 20 residues. Germline V gives CDR1 MNHNS, CDR2 SASEGT. CDR3 DNA sequence: TGTGCCAGCAGTGGAGGCCCAGCGGGAGATTGGTGGGCAGGCACAGATACGCAGTATTTT. It codes for CASSGGPAGDWWAGTDTQYF.

This clonotype was seen repeatedly, ten times or more. The J gene is TRBJ2-1, the V gene TRBV5-4; TRBD2 matches at 9 bases. The CDR3 length is 15 residues. Germline V gene lookup returns CDR1 SGHNT and CDR2 YYREEE (reference sequence). Trimming at V came to 0 bases and at J to 8 bases, leaving 6 bases not matched to a gene. The CDR3 sequence is CASSLDSGSIHEQFF. The CDR3 DNA reads as TGTGCCAGCAGCTTGGATAGCGGGAGTATCCATGAGCAGTTCTTC.

This clonotype was recorded a few times. The V gene is TRBV4-2, the J gene TRBJ2-1; D gene uncertain. Trimming removed 0 bases at V and 15 bases at J, with 15 bases between. The CDR3 has 13 residues. Germline V gene lookup returns CDR1 LGHNA and CDR2 YNFKEQ. The DNA of the CDR3 is TGTGCCAGCAGCCAAGATCGGCCAGCCAGTATGTTCTTC. Protein: CASSQDRPASMFF.

V gene TRBV28 combines with J gene TRBJ2-7; a possible D gene is TRBD1 (9 bases). V was shortened by 6 bases and J by 6 bases, with 21 bases between the two germline ends. The CDR3 covers 15 residues. CDR1 and CDR2 from the germline V gene are MDHEN and SYDVKM. CDR3 sequence: CASSLAGQGTSEQYF. DNA of the CDR3: TGTGCCAGCAGCCTGGCCGGACAGGGGACTAGCGAGCAGTACTTC.

Turning to this clonotype: A single base separates this from a much larger clone, so it may be a read error. As DNA, the CDR3 is TGCAGTGCTAGAGATGAGAGACAGGAGCTGGTGAACACTGAAGCTTTCTTT. Translating it yields CSARDERQELVNTEAFF. V usage is TRBV20-1 and J usage is TRBJ1-1; possibly TRBD1 for D (6 bases). Germline V CDR1 and CDR2: DFQATT, SNEGSKA (reference sequence). The germline V and J ends were trimmed by 0 bases and 0 bases, with 17 bases remaining between them. The CDR3 is 17 amino acids.

This clonotype appeared many times. V usage is TRBV28 and J usage is TRBJ2-7; 7 positions match TRBD1. V shed 4 bases, J shed 2 bases, and the junction held 8 bases outside the gene matches. This CDR3 spans 15 amino acids. The germline gives CDR1 MDHEN, CDR2 SYDVKM. CDR3 loop: CASSSTGEKTYEQYF. The CDR3 DNA reads as TGTGCCAGCAGTTCTACAGGGGAGAAAACCTACGAGCAGTACTTC.

This chain uses TRBV9 with TRBJ2-5; D is uncertain. Germline V gene data show CDR1 as SGDLS and CDR2 as YYNGEE. The CDR3 is 13 amino acids. Trimming stripped 4 bases from V and 1 base from J, with 8 bases between. CDR3 nucleotides: TGTGCCAGCAGCCGGTTCAGCCAAGAGACCCAGTACTTC. Protein product: CASSRFSQETQYF.

This clonotype was picked up many times. This chain uses TRBV20-1 with TRBJ1-3, with D maybe TRBD1 (5 bases). The CDR3 sequence is 14 residues long. The ends were cut back, 4 bases at V and 8 bases at J, with 18 bases in the middle. CDR1 is DFQATT and CDR2 is SNEGSKA in the germline V gene (reference sequence). The CDR3 bases are TGCAGTGCTACCCATCCAGGGTTTTCGGACACCATATATTTT. This gives the protein CSATHPGFSDTIYF.

This clonotype was detected only a few times. The rearrangement joins TRBV5-4 to TRBJ2-5; D unclear. Trimming left V 1 base short and J 5 bases short, with 12 bases between. CDR1 is SGHNT and CDR2 is YYREEE in the germline V gene (reference sequence). The CDR3 spans 14 residues. The CDR3 protein is CASSLWRQLETQYF. DNA for the CDR3: TGTGCCAGCAGCTTGTGGCGACAATTGGAGACCCAGTACTTC.

The gene calls are TRBV20-1 and TRBJ2-1; perhaps TRBD2 as D (5 bases). The CDR3 has 13 residues. The germline V gene encodes CDR1 DFQATT and CDR2 SNEGSKA (reference sequence). Trimming cost V 7 bases and J 10 bases, with 20 bases left between them. The DNA for the CDR3 is TGCAGTGTAGAGGCGAGGAGGACCTACGAGCAGTTCTTC. It specifies CSVEARRTYEQFF.

The V gene is TRBV10-3, the J gene TRBJ1-1; TRBD1 might be the D (5 bases). Germline loops: CDR1 ENHRY, CDR2 SYGVKD. The CDR3 has 18 residues. V shed 4 bases and J shed 1 base, with 22 bases lying between them. The CDR3 region has the DNA TGTGCCATCAGTGGTCCTGGGGGAGGAGGGAGTCCGAACACTGAAGCTTTCTTT. Translating gives CAISGPGGGGSPNTEAFF.

This clonotype was recorded many times. The chain recombines TRBV20-1 with TRBJ1-4; D remains unclear. V was cut by 5 bases and J by 6 bases, with 19 bases left in between. The CDR3 totals 15 residues. Germline CDR1 and CDR2: DFQATT and SNEGSKA (reference sequence). CDR3 amino acids: CSAEPFRTGDEKLFF. As DNA, the CDR3 is TGCAGTGCTGAGCCGTTTAGGACTGGGGATGAAAAACTGTTTTTT.

The chain employs TRBV7-2 and TRBJ1-1, with D possibly matching TRBD1 (6 bases). Germline CDR1 and CDR2: SGHTA and FQGNSA. The V and J ends lost 3 bases and 8 bases respectively, with 10 bases between them. There are 12 residues in the CDR3. The CDR3 region has the DNA TGTGCCAGCAGCTTCCGGGGGCGGGAAGCTTTCTTT. Translated: CASSFRGREAFF.

A note on this clonotype: This could be a read error, since a much larger clone is one nucleotide away. The CDR3 is CAGSVLGQSYNEQFF. The CDR3 nucleotides are TGTGCCGGCAGCGTTCTGGGACAGAGTTACAATGAGCAGTTCTTC. This sequence joins TRBV9 and TRBJ2-1; 7 nucleotides line up with TRBD1. Per the germline V gene, CDR1 is SGDLS and CDR2 is YYNGEE. The CDR3 extends over 15 amino acids. Full variable domain (remainder filled in from reference TRBV9 and TRBJ2-1): DSGVTQTPKHLITATGQRVTLRCSPRSGDLSVYWYQQSLDQGLQFLIQYYNGEERAKGNILERFSAQQFPDLHSELNLSSLELGDSALYFCAGSVLGQSYNEQFFGPGTRLTVL.

With respect to this clonotype: One end of the junction fails to match germline, which may point to a read error. The chain combines TRBV12-3 or TRBV12-4 with TRBJ1-2, with D tentatively TRBD1 (5 bases). The CDR3 totals 15 residues. CDR3 bases: TGTGCCAGCAGTTTAGCGTCGGGGGGAGTGGGTGGCCACACCTTC. Its translation: CASSLASGGVGGHTF.

This clonotype occurred many times. The rearrangement joins TRBV7-9 to TRBJ2-5; D is uncertain. This CDR3 has 14 residues. The germline V gene has CDR1 SEHNR and CDR2 FQNEAQ (reference sequence). The germline V and J ends were trimmed by 5 bases and 5 bases, with 15 bases remaining between them. The CDR3: CASSPVGISETQYF. The CDR3 coding sequence is TGTGCCAGCAGCCCGGTTGGGATCTCCGAGACCCAGTACTTC.

Concerning this clonotype: A much more abundant neighbour one base away suggests this may be a read error. V usage is TRBV4-3 and J usage is TRBJ1-4, with D uncertain. Germline CDR1 is LGHNA and CDR2 is YSLEER. Deletions cut 6 bases from V and 7 bases from J, with 18 bases between. The CDR3 contains 15 residues. The CDR3, as DNA: TGCGCCAGCAGACCACAGATGTTAAGAGCTGAAAAACTGTTTTTT. It translates to CASRPQMLRAEKLFF.

Concerning this clonotype itself: A much larger clone is a single base away; this may be a read error. The chain carries TRBV6-5 and TRBJ1-6; TRBD1 agrees at 8 bases. The CDR3 extends over 14 amino acids. Per germline, CDR1 MNHEY and CDR2 SVGAGI. The CDR3, as DNA: TGTGCCAGCAGTTACGGACAGGGAACTTCACCCATCCACTTT. Protein: CASSYGQGTSPIHF.

On this clonotype: A read error may explain this, as a much larger clone is one base away. The chain combines TRBV7-2 with TRBJ2-3, with TRBD1 matching 8 bases. This CDR3 contains 14 residues. The germline V gene encodes CDR1 SGHTA and CDR2 FQGNSA. The CDR3, as DNA: TGTGCCAGCAACTTAGCCGGACAGGGCGGGACGCAGTATTTT. Translation gives CASNLAGQGGTQYF.

This clonotype was seen ten or more times. The V and J genes are TRBV7-2 and TRBJ1-2; D possibly corresponds to TRBD1 (5 bases). This CDR3 region has 13 residues. Trimming took 2 bases from V and 7 from J, leaving 11 bases between them. Germline CDR1 and CDR2: SGHTA and FQGNSA. Here the CDR3 DNA reads TGTGCCAGCAGCTTAAAAGGGGCCGGTGGCTACACCTTC. Amino acids: CASSLKGAGGYTF.

This clonotype was counted many times. V and J are TRBV7-2 and TRBJ2-7; the match to TRBD2 covers 14 bases. There are 20 residues in the CDR3. Unmatched junction bases numbered 10, after V lost 0 bases and J lost 0 bases. The germline V gene has CDR1 SGHTA and CDR2 FQGNSA. The CDR3 bases are TGTGCCAGCAGCTTAGCGCTAATATTGGGACTAGCGGGGGTCTCCTACGAGCAGTACTTC. Protein sequence: CASSLALILGLAGVSYEQYF.

This clonotype was detected ten times or more. This chain connects TRBV7-2 to TRBJ2-7, with TRBD2 matching 9 bases. V trimming: 3 bases; J trimming: 3 bases; junction bases outside the gene matches: 9. The CDR3 consists of 16 residues. CDR1 and CDR2 (germline): SGHTA, FQGNSA. Written as DNA, the CDR3 is TGTGCCAGCAGCTTGGACGGGACTAGCTCCCGCTACGAGCAGTACTTC. It encodes CASSLDGTSSRYEQYF.

As concerns this clonotype: One end of the junction is discordant with germline, which a read error may explain. J is TRBJ2-3 and V is TRBV20-1; 10 nucleotides agree with TRBD2. CDR1 and CDR2 from the germline V gene are DFQATT and SNEGSKA (reference sequence). The CDR3 is 12 residues long. In DNA, the CDR3 is TGCAGTGCCCTAGCGGGGGCCACAGATAAGCATTTT. Translation gives CSALAGATDKHF.

As to this clonotype: One base away lies a much larger clone, so this may be a sequencing read error. The chain has TRBV2 and TRBJ2-5; weak D call: TRBD2 (5 bases). In germline, CDR1 is SNHLY, CDR2 FYNNEI. The CDR3 is made up of 12 amino acids. The DNA of the CDR3 is TGTGCCAGCATTGAACCGCCCGCGGGCCAGTACTTC. Residues: CASIEPPAGQYF.

Turning to this clonotype: Being one base from a much bigger clone, this may be a read error. The rearrangement uses TRBV12-3 or TRBV12-4 and TRBJ2-3; D is undetermined. This CDR3 is 11 amino acids long. CDR3 bases: TGTGCCAGCAGCAACTATAATACGCAGTCTTTT. Its protein is CASSNYNTQSF.

The chain joins TRBV12-5 to TRBJ2-3; D ambiguous. V dropped 2 bases and J dropped 2 bases, with 8 bases sitting between them. The CDR3 totals 14 residues. Germline CDR1 and CDR2: LGHNT and FRNRAP. The chain's CDR3 is CASGLTGITDTQYF. The DNA for the CDR3 is TGTGCTAGTGGTTTGACCGGTATCACAGATACGCAGTATTTT.

As to this clonotype: This may stem from a read error, because a much larger clone lies one nucleotide away. The V and J genes are TRBV4-2 and TRBJ2-5; TRBD2 matches at 13 bases. The CDR3 spans 17 residues. The germline V gene encodes CDR1 LGHNA and CDR2 YNFKEQ. V was clipped by 4 bases and J by 3 bases; unmatched bases: 8. CDR3 in amino acids: CASSREGTSGTKETQYF. The CDR3 nucleotides are TGTGCCAGCAGCCGAGAAGGGACTAGCGGGACCAAAGAGACCCAGTACTTC.

This clonotype was detected only a few times. The rearrangement links TRBV19 to TRBJ1-4; D is perhaps TRBD1 (6 bases). V shed 3 bases and J shed 5 bases, with 13 bases lying between them. The CDR3 totals 15 residues. The germline V gene encodes CDR1 LNHDA and CDR2 SQIVND (reference sequence). CDR3: CASSINRDLNEKLFF. The DNA of the CDR3 is TGTGCCAGTAGTATTAACAGGGATCTGAATGAAAAACTGTTTTTT.

This clonotype was found once. A read error may explain this, as a much larger clone is one base away. The J gene is TRBJ2-7, the V gene TRBV5-4; D is unclear. Per the germline V gene, CDR1 is SGHNT and CDR2 is YYREEE (reference sequence). V lost 2 bases, J lost 7 bases, and 13 bases lay in between. This CDR3 spans 13 amino acids. The CDR3 region is CASSFGSSGEQYF. The CDR3 coding sequence is TGTGCCAGCAGCTTTGGCAGTTCTGGGGAGCAGTACTTC.

This clonotype was seen ten or more times. This chain uses TRBV25-1 with TRBJ2-1; D is possibly TRBD2 (5 bases). With 3 bases removed from V and 7 bases from J, the gap between germline ends came to 22 bases. Germline CDR1 is MGHDK and CDR2 is SYGVNS. The CDR3 has 17 amino acids. The CDR3 region has the DNA TGTGCCAGCAGTGATCCCCGGGTGGCTAGTGGGGAGAATGAGCAGTTCTTC. Translation: CASSDPRVASGENEQFF.

V usage is TRBV18 and J usage is TRBJ2-4, with D tentatively TRBD1 or TRBD2 (5 bases each). This CDR3 has 15 residues. Germline CDR1 reads KGHSH; CDR2 reads LQKENI. The germline V and J ends were trimmed by 8 bases and 4 bases, with 18 bases remaining between them. The CDR3 spells CASTWGDRFKNIQYF. CDR3 nucleotides: TGTGCCAGCACCTGGGGAGACAGATTTAAAAACATTCAGTACTTC.